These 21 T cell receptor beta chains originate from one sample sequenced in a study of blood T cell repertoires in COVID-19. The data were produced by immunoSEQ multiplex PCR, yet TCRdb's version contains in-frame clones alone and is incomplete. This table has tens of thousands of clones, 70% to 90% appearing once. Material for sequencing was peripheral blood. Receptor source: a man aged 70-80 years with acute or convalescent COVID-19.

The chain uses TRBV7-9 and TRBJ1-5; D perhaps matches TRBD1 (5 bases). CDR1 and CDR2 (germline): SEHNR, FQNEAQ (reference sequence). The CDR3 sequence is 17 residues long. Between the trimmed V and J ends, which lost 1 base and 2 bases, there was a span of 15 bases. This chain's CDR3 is CASSLVDGREGNQPQHF. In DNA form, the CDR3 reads TGTGCCAGCAGCTTAGTTGATGGCAGGGAGGGCAATCAGCCCCAGCATTTT.

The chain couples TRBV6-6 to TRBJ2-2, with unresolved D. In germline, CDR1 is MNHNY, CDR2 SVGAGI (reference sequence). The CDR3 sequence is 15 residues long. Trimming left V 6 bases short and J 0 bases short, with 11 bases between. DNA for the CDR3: TGTGCCAGCAGCTTACTTACAGCGAACACCGGGGAGCTGTTTTTT. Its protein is CASSLLTANTGELFF.

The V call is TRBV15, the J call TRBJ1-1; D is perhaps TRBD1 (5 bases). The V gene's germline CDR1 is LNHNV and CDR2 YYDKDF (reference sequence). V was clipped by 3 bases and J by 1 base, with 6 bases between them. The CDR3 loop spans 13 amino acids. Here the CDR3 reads CATSSDRNTEAFF. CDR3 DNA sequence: TGTGCCACCAGCAGCGACAGGAACACTGAAGCTTTCTTT.

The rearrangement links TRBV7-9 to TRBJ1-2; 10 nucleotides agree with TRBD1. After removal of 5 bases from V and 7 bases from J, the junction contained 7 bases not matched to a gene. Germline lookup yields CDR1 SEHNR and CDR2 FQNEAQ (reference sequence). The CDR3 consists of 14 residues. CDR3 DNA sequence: TGTGCCAGCAGCACCGCCGACAGGGGGCTTGGCTACACCTTC. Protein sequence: CASSTADRGLGYTF.

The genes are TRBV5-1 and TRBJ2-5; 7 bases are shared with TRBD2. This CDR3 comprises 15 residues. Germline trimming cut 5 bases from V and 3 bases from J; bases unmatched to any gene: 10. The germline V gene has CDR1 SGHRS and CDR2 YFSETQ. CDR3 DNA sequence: TGCGCCAGCAGTCGGGAGGAAAGCAGGGAAGAGACCCAGTACTTC. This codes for CASSREESREETQYF.

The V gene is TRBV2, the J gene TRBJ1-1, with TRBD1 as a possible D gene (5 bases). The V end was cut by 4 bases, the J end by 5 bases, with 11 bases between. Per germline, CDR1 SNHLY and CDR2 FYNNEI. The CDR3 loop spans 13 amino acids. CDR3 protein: CASSVRGGTEAFF. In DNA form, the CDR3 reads TGTGCCAGCAGTGTACGTGGGGGGACTGAAGCTTTCTTT.

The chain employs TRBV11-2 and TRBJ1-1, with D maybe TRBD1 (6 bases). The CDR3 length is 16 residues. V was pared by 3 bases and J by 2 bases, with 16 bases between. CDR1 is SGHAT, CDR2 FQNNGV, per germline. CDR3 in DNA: TGTGCCAGCAGCTTTCAACCCGGGACACCTAACACTGAAGCTTTCTTT. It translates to CASSFQPGTPNTEAFF.

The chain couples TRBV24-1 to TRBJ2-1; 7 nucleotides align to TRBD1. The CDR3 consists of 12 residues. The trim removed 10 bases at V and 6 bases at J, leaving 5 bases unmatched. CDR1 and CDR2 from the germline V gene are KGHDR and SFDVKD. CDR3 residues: CATSTGFNEQFF. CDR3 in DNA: TGTGCCACTTCGACAGGGTTCAATGAGCAGTTCTTC.

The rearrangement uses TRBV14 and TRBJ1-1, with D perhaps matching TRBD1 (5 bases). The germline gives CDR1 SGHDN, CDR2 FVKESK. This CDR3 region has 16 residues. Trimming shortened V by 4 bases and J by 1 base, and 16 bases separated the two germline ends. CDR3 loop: CASSLHPGERNTEAFF. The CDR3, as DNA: TGTGCCAGCAGCCTCCACCCGGGGGAAAGGAACACTGAAGCTTTCTTT.

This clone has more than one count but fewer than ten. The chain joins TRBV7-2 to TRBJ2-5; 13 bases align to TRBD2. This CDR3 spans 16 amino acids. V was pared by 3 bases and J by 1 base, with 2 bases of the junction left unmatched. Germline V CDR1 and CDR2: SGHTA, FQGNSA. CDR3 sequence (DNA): TGTGCCAGCAGCTTCGGGACTAGCGGGGTCCAAGAGACCCAGTACTTC. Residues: CASSFGTSGVQETQYF.

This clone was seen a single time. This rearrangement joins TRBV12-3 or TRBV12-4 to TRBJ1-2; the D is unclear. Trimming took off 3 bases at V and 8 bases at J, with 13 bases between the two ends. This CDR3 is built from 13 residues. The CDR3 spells CASSFGGSGGYTF. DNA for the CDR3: TGTGCCAGCAGTTTTGGAGGGTCGGGAGGCTACACCTTC.

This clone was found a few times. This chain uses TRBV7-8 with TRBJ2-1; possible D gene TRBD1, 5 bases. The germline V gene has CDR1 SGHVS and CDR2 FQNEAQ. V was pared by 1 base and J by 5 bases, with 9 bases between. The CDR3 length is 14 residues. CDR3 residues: CASSLGLDNNEQFF. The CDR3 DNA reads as TGTGCCAGCAGCTTAGGCCTGGACAACAATGAGCAGTTCTTC.

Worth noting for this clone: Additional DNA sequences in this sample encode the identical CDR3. The CDR3 DNA sequence: TGTGCCAGCAGCGTAGAACACAACACTGAAGCTTTCTTT. Amino acid sequence: CASSVEHNTEAFF. The rearrangement joins TRBV9 to TRBJ1-1; no clear D. This CDR3 is 13 amino acids long. Trimming shortened V by 0 bases and J by 2 bases, and 5 bases separated the two germline ends. The germline CDR1 and CDR2 sequences are SGDLS and YYNGEE. The variable domain in full, completed from reference TRBV9 and TRBJ1-1, reads DSGVTQTPKHLITATGQRVTLRCSPRSGDLSVYWYQQSLDQGLQFLIQYYNGEERAKGNILERFSAQQFPDLHSELNLSSLELGDSALYFCASSVEHNTEAFFGQGTRLTVV.

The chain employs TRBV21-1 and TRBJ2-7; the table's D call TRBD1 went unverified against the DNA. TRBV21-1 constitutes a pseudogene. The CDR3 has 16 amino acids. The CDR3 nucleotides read TGTGCCAGCAGCAAACCCCCGGGGGACAGGGGCCACGAGCAGTACTTC. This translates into CASSKPPGDRGHEQYF.

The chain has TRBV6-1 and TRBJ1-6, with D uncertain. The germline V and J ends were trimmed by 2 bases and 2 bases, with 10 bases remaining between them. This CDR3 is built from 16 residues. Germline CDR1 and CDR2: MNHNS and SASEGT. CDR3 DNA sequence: TGTGCCAGCAGTGAACAGACTAGCCCCTATAATTCACCCCTCCACTTT. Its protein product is CASSEQTSPYNSPLHF.

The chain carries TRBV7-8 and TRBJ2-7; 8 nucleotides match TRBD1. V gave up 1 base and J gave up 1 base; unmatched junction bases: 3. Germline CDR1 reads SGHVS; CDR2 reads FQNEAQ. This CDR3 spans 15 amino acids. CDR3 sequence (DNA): TGTGCCAGCAGCTTAGATACAGGGGGGTCCTACGAGCAGTACTTC. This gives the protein CASSLDTGGSYEQYF.

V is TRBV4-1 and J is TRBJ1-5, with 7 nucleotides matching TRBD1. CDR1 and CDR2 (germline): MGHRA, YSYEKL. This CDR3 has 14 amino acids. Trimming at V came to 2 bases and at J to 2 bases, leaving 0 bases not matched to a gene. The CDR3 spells CASSQQGGNQPQHF. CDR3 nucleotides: TGCGCCAGCAGCCAACAGGGGGGCAATCAGCCCCAGCATTTT.

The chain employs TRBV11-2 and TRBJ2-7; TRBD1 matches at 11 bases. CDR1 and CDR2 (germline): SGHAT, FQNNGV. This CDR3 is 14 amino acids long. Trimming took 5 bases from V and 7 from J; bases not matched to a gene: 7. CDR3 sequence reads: CASSHGQGAGEQYF. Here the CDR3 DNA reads TGTGCCAGCAGCCACGGACAGGGGGCAGGTGAGCAGTACTTC. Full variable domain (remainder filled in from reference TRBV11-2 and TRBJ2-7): EAGVAQSPRYKIIEKRQSVAFWCNPISGHATLYWYQQILGQGPKLLIQFQNNGVVDDSQLPKDRFSAERLKGVDSTLKIQPAKLEDSAVYLCASSHGQGAGEQYFGPGTRLTVT.

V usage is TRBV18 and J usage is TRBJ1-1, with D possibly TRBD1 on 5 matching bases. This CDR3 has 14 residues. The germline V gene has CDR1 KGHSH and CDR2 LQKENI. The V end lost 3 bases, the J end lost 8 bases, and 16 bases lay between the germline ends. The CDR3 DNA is TGTGCCAGCTCACCTGCAGGGTTTGCGACAGAAGCTTTCTTT. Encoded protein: CASSPAGFATEAFF.

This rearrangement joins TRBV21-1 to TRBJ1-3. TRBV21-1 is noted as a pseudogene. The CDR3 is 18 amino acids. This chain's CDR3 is CASSKGRGWTFSGNTIYF. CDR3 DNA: TGTGCCAGCAGCAAAGGGAGGGGCTGGACGTTCTCTGGAAACACCATATATTTT.

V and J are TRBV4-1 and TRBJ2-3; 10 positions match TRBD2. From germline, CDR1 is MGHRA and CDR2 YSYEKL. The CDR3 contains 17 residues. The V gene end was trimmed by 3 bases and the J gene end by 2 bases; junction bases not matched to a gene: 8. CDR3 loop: CASSHPPLAGVTDTQYF. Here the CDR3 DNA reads TGCGCCAGCAGCCATCCACCCCTAGCGGGGGTCACAGATACGCAGTATTTT.